The clone carrying this T cell receptor beta chain occurred many times. Its target is unknown. This sample is drawn from a study of T cells in Graves' hyperthyroidism and ophthalmopathy. Overall study results and limits: Appearing also in blood were most of the thyroid clonotypes expanded above 0.001.

The study defined stable Graves' hyperthyroidism as no ophthalmopathy progression within 18 months. Patients were excluded because of uncontrolled infection, other autoimmune disease, pregnancy or lactation. TCR beta CDR3 regions were amplified from RNA. A set of HTBI primers served as the primers for a first-round RT-PCR of the TCR CDR3. Each CDR3 protein is one row after TCRdb ran MiXCR on the multiplex PCR reads. The data contain about 95,000 distinct CDR3 sequences, approximately 40% of them seen just once; the ten biggest clones take up roughly a tenth. The receptor was derived from a woman aged 25-40 years with Graves' hyperthyroidism. The sample was peripheral blood or thyroid tissue (not recorded which).

CDR3 sequence: CASSLVRRVVGETQYF. The CDR3 region has the DNA TGTGCCAGCAGTTTAGTCCGAAGGGTCGTAGGAGAGACCCAGTACTTC. The V gene is TRBV27, the J gene TRBJ2-5; D is undetermined. The V end lost 2 bases, the J end lost 4 bases, and 17 bases lay between the germline ends. This CDR3 is built from 16 residues. Germline CDR1 and CDR2: MNHEY and SMNVEV (reference sequence).